This TCR beta chain is from a study of blood T cell repertoires in COVID-19 (TCRdb year 2020). For the wider study: Collaborator samples came from the United States, Italy and Spain and covered acute and convalescent phases of COVID-19. The material from the prospective study consisted of cDNA or gDNA derived from T cells, B-cell-depleted T cells, or PBMCs. Subjects who had been exposed to COVID-19, were actively infected with it, or had recovered from it provided the deeply sampled blood TCRbeta repertoires that made up the dataset. The repertoires were released in a freely available public database meant as a resource for research on the immune response to SARS-CoV-2. Samples were obtained from the ongoing ImmuneRACE study (first 160 participants) and from 1,200 or so subjects provided by 6 global collaborators. A de-identified subject ID, COVID-19 status, age in years and sex were almost always included in the sample metadata. Where available, HLA class I and class II types were obtained from metadata supplied by the sample provider rather than from assay-based typing. The paper as a whole reports these results and caveats: The amount of clinical and demographic metadata varied by source and participant and was provided uncurated.

The immunoSEQ Assay, a bias-controlled multiplex PCR, was used to amplify TCRbeta CDR3 regions from genomic DNA. The original methods were these. Within the assay, amplification of reference gene primers was used to estimate how many nucleated cells each sample contained. To quantify the absolute abundance of each unique TCRbeta CDR3 rearrangement, sequence reads were collapsed and filtered. Productive Simpson clonality was computed per sample as the square root of Simpson's diversity index over productive rearrangements. TCRdb re-hosts the immuneACCESS table, in-frame sequences only. Its copies lack some clones; in the studies checked, an unresolved V gene accounts for under half of them, and the cause for the rest is not known. The DNA was the basis for D and trimming; V, J and clone size are from that table. This sample holds 150,000 to 200,000 clones; roughly 89% were observed only once. Of the sample, roughly an eighth is held by the ten largest clones.

One collaborating source in Seattle enrolled patients while the patients were actively infected and followed the patients over time throughout the course of disease. Each collaborating institution followed its own protocols to collect whole blood in K2EDTA tubes. For TCRbeta analysis, collaborators shipped samples in one of three forms: frozen whole blood, isolated PBMCs, or DNA extracted from either of those sample types. CDR1 and CDR2 are read off the germline V gene as SGHTA and FQGNSA. Trimming takes 5 bases from V and 11 bases from J, and the germline ends sit 19 bases apart. Measured from the cysteine to the phenylalanine, the CDR3 is 14 residues long. The kept DNA is CDR3 alone, 42 bases in frame from the first base. A remark on this clone: There is no known antigen for this receptor. No base qualities exist here, and no much larger clone lies one base off it.

Sequenced input: peripheral blood. The V and J segments used are TRBV7-2 and TRBJ2-1; possibly the D gene is TRBD2, per 6 matching bases. The sequence derives from a woman aged 70-85 years with COVID-19, enrolled during active disease. The nucleotide sequence reads TGTGCCAGCAGCATCGGACGGACTACGGCACAGCAGTTCTTC. The translation is CASSIGRTTAQQFF.